Shown below are 12 T cell receptor beta chains from a single sample sequenced in a study of CD8 T cells in ankylosing spondylitis. These receptors' targets are unknown. Each CDR3 protein is one row after TCRdb ran MiXCR on the 5' RACE reads. The data show more than 500,000 distinct CDR3 sequences, roughly 5.2% seen once. Study conclusions and caveats: Roughly eight highly homologous variants made up a TCR beta motif that seemed to typify ankylosing spondylitis blood.

The sequenced sample was blood, either unsorted or a sorted T cell fraction (not recorded which). These receptors were obtained from a male donor with ankylosing spondylitis.

This clonotype has at least ten counts. The gene calls are TRBV20-1 and TRBJ1-2; a possible D gene is TRBD1 (6 bases). This CDR3 spans 13 amino acids. V dropped 3 bases and J dropped 8 bases, with 16 bases sitting between them. Germline CDR1 is DFQATT and CDR2 is SNEGSKA (reference sequence). The CDR3 protein is CSARAMGAWGYTF. The CDR3, as DNA: TGCAGTGCTAGGGCAATGGGGGCGTGGGGCTACACCTTC.

Details on this clonotype: A much larger clone lies one base from this, so it may be a read error. The chain joins TRBV9 to TRBJ2-5, with 9 bases that match TRBD2. Germline V gene data show CDR1 as SGDLS and CDR2 as YYNGEE. The CDR3 consists of 13 residues. The ends lost 7 bases at V and 7 bases at J; junction bases unmatched: 8. CDR3 in amino acids: CASGGGAEATQYF. CDR3 in DNA: TGTGCCAGCGGCGGGGGGGCCGAGGCGACCCAGTACTTC.

The chain couples TRBV7-6 to TRBJ2-7, with a possible D match to TRBD2 (5 bases). This CDR3 spans 15 amino acids. CDR1 is SGHVS and CDR2 is FNYEAQ in the germline V gene. Trimming shortened V by 5 bases and J by 6 bases, and 20 bases separated the two germline ends. CDR3 sequence (DNA): TGTGCCAGCAGCCCCAATCTGAATTTAGCGCGCGAGCAGTACTTC. Protein product: CASSPNLNLAREQYF.

This clonotype was seen ten or more times. The rearrangement joins TRBV7-2 to TRBJ2-5, with D hard to call. The V gene lost 4 bases and the J gene lost 0 bases, with 6 bases spanning the gap. Germline CDR1 and CDR2: SGHTA and FQGNSA. The CDR3 spans 13 residues. In nucleotides, the CDR3 is TGTGCCAGCAGCTCGACATACCAAGAGACCCAGTACTTC. Translating gives CASSSTYQETQYF. Combining the CDR3 with reference TRBV7-2 and TRBJ2-5 gives the whole variable domain GAGVSQSPSNKVTEKGKDVELRCDPISGHTALYWYRQSLGQGLEFLIYFQGNSAPDKSGLPSDRFSAERTGGSVSTLTIQRTQQEDSAVYLCASSSTYQETQYFGPGTRLLVL.

This clonotype was detected ten times or more. The chain joins TRBV27 to TRBJ2-1, with D tentatively TRBD1 or TRBD2 (5 bases each). The length of the CDR3 is 16 residues. Germline V lookup: CDR1 MNHEY, CDR2 SMNVEV (reference sequence). Trimming cost V 1 base and J 7 bases, with 17 bases left between them. Here the CDR3 reads CASSLWGWGSTNEQFF. CDR3 coding DNA: TGTGCCAGCAGTTTATGGGGGTGGGGTAGCACGAATGAGCAGTTCTTC.

The table lists this clonotype with many counts. This rearrangement joins TRBV6-5 to TRBJ2-1; no reliable D call. This CDR3 contains 13 residues. Germline V lookup: CDR1 MNHEY, CDR2 SVGAGI. The V gene lost 2 bases and the J gene lost 9 bases, with 11 bases spanning the gap. This chain's CDR3 is CASSYPISGEQFF. The CDR3 DNA sequence: TGTGCCAGCAGTTACCCCATTTCTGGTGAGCAGTTCTTC.

The rearrangement links TRBV28 to TRBJ1-4; perhaps TRBD1 as D (6 bases). CDR3 size: 14 residues. From germline, CDR1 is MDHEN and CDR2 SYDVKM. V lost 5 bases and J 11 bases, leaving 18 bases between the germline ends. CDR3 in amino acids: CASSIGLEGEKLFF. The CDR3, as DNA: TGTGCCAGCAGTATAGGTTTGGAGGGGGAGAAACTGTTTTTT.

This clonotype was observed many times. This chain links TRBV5-1 with TRBJ2-5; either TRBD1 or TRBD2 may fit D (5 bases each). From germline, CDR1 is SGHRS and CDR2 YFSETQ. The CDR3 runs 14 residues. The V end lost 2 bases, the J end lost 9 bases, and 17 bases lay between the germline ends. CDR3 DNA: TGCGCCAGCAGCTTAGAGGGAGCGTTCAGGGCCCAGTACTTC. It codes for CASSLEGAFRAQYF.

At least ten counts were recorded for this clonotype. V gene TRBV5-1 combines with J gene TRBJ2-1; D is possibly TRBD2 (5 bases). Deletions cut 6 bases from V and 7 bases from J, with 8 bases between. CDR3 length: 11 residues. Looked up from germline, CDR1 is SGHRS and CDR2 is YFSETQ. As DNA, the CDR3 is TGCGCCAGCACCCAGCGGAATGAGCAGTTCTTC. It translates to CASTQRNEQFF. Combining the CDR3 with reference TRBV5-1 and TRBJ2-1 gives the whole variable domain KAGVTQTPRYLIKTRGQQVTLSCSPISGHRSVSWYQQTPGQGLQFLFEYFSETQRNKGNFPGRFSGRQFSNSRSEMNVSTLELGDSALYLCASTQRNEQFFGPGTRLTVL.

This clonotype occurred many times. The chain combines TRBV20-1 with TRBJ2-4, with D tentatively TRBD1 (5 bases). CDR3 size: 14 residues. CDR1 and CDR2 from the germline V gene are DFQATT and SNEGSKA (reference sequence). V dropped 5 bases and J dropped 2 bases, with 13 bases sitting between them. The CDR3 sequence: CSALQGNSKNIQYF. CDR3 coding DNA: TGCAGTGCTCTCCAGGGCAATTCCAAAAACATTCAGTACTTC.

A few counts support this clonotype. The chain employs TRBV11-2 and TRBJ1-2; D call uncertain. In germline, CDR1 is SGHAT, CDR2 FQNNGV. CDR3 length: 13 amino acids. Trimming left V 0 bases short and J 5 bases short, with 7 bases between. CDR3 sequence reads: CASSLEGLYGYTF. The CDR3 DNA is TGTGCCAGCAGCTTAGAAGGACTGTATGGCTACACCTTC.

V and J are TRBV7-8 and TRBJ1-5; D is uncertain. V lost 1 base and J lost 6, with 7 bases in between. CDR3 length: 13 residues. CDR1 and CDR2 (germline): SGHVS, FQNEAQ. CDR3 in amino acids: CASSLDPRQPQHF. CDR3 in DNA: TGTGCCAGCAGCTTAGACCCGCGTCAGCCCCAGCATTTT.